What follows are 4 T cell receptor beta chains derived from one specimen sequenced in a study of blood T cells in healthy people across ages. A J-beta primer mix and a sample-barcoded 5' primer were used in a second PCR of about 7 to 11 cycles. MiXCR was run by TCRdb on the 5' RACE reads, yielding one entry per CDR3 protein. Counted here are about 1.6 million distinct CDR3 sequences, around 35% occurring once; the ten biggest clones make up 11%. The sample consisted of blood. The receptors shown here come from a woman under 40 in good health.

The J gene is TRBJ2-5, the V gene TRBV5-1; 10 bases line up with TRBD2. This CDR3 is built from 15 residues. Per the germline V gene, CDR1 is SGHRS and CDR2 is YFSETQ. V trimming: 1 base; J trimming: 4 bases; junction bases outside the gene matches: 4. The CDR3 bases are TGCGCCAGCAGCTTGTGGGCTAGCGGGGGAGAGACCCAGTACTTC. It is translated as CASSLWASGGETQYF.

This clonotype came up a few times. CDR3 nucleotide sequence: TGTGCCAGCAGCCAGGGGTACATGCTGGATACGCAGTATTTT. Amino acids: CASSQGYMLDTQYF. The chain is built from TRBV3-1 and TRBJ2-3; unclear D gene. Germline lookup yields CDR1 LGHDT and CDR2 YNNKEL (reference sequence). The CDR3 is 14 amino acids. The V gene lost 3 bases and the J gene lost 6 bases, with 13 bases spanning the gap.

V and J are TRBV19 and TRBJ1-4; D perhaps matches TRBD1 (6 bases). Trimming shortened V by 0 bases and J by 8 bases, and 16 bases separated the two germline ends. Germline V gives CDR1 LNHDA, CDR2 SQIVND (reference sequence). The length of the CDR3 is 16 residues. The DNA for the CDR3 is TGTGCCAGTAGTATAGATGGGACACCAGAAGGGGAAAAACTGTTTTTT. Its translation: CASSIDGTPEGEKLFF.

The chain has TRBV14 and TRBJ1-2; no clear D gene. Germline V gene sequence: CDR1 SGHDN, CDR2 FVKESK. The CDR3 covers 17 residues. Deletions cut 0 bases from V and 9 bases from J, with 23 bases between. The DNA for the CDR3 is TGTGCCAGCAGCCAAGAACGTCAGGCCCAGCTTCCATACCGCTACACCTTC. Its protein is CASSQERQAQLPYRYTF.